Sequencing of this TCR beta chain was carried out in a study of cytotoxic CD8 clonotypes in ibrutinib-treated CLL. For the study at large: Mean productive templates were over 250,000; mean productive rearrangements were approximately 94,000.

Notes on this clone: Its antigen is undetermined.

Profiling relied on immunoSEQ multiplex PCR, and the TCRdb table lists in-frame clones only, not all of them. The sample holds under 300,000 clones; 60% to 75% are singletons and the top ten take 15%. The CDR3 spans 14 residues. Trimming at V came to 7 bases and at J to 4 bases, leaving 4 bases not matched to a gene. The germline CDR1 and CDR2 sequences are SGHRS and YFSETQ. Study-level results: Baseline clonality exceeded age-matched healthy donors and tracked circulating CD8+ T-cell counts. The times at which samples were taken varied between sustained-remission and progressing patients.

The sequence was collected from a human donor with chronic lymphocytic leukemia. Sequencing was performed on PBMCs, taken after 24 months of ibrutinib treatment. V usage is TRBV5-1 and J usage is TRBJ2-2, with 10 positions matching TRBD1. CDR3 nucleotides: TGCGCCAGCTCTGACAGGGGGCGCACCGGGGAGCTGTTTTTT. It encodes CASSDRGRTGELFF.